This TCR beta chain was captured in a study of vaccination and CD4 T cells after COVID-19. With 0 bases clipped from V and 4 bases from J, the junction kept 6 bases outside the gene matches. Per germline, CDR1 SGDLS and CDR2 YYNGEE. The CDR3 covers 16 residues. Of note for this clonotype: Its antigen is as yet unknown.

Indicated treatment: 10-day PBMC culture with coronavirus spike peptide pools or control peptides (ViraFEST assay). The unexposed donor gave CD4+ T cells before the COVID-19 pandemic (2011-2018). Sequenced with the Oncomine TCR Beta short-read assay was DNA taken from cultured CD4+ T cells. Genomic DNA was taken out of cultured CD4+ T cells by extraction. TCRdb ran MiXCR on the PCR reads and lists one entry per CDR3 protein. The sample lists some 12,000 distinct CDR3 sequences, around 29% seen once, with 13% in the top ten. Sequencing was carried out using CD4+ T cells from blood, cultured in vitro. The V call is TRBV9, the J call TRBJ2-1; 8 bases align to TRBD2. This sequence originates from a human donor in good health. CDR3 in amino acids: CASSVAGGLLYNEQFF. The CDR3 nucleotides are TGTGCCAGCAGCGTAGCGGGGGGGCTCCTTTACAATGAGCAGTTCTTC.